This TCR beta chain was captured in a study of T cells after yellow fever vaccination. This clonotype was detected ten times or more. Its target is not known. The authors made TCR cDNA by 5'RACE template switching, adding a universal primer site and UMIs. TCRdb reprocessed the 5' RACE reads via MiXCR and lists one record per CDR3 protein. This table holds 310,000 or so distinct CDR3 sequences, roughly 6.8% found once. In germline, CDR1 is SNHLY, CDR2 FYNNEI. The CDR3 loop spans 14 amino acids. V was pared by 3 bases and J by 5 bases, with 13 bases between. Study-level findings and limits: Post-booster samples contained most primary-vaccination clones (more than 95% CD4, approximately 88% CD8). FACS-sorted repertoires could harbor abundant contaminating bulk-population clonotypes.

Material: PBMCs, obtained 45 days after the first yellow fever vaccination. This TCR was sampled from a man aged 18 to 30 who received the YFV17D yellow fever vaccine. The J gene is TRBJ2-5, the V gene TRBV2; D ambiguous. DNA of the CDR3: TGTGCCAGCAGTGACAAAAGGGTTTGGGAGACCCAGTACTTC. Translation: CASSDKRVWETQYF.